A single T cell receptor beta chain is shown here with its context. This clonotype was counted between two and nine times. Its specific antigen is unknown. No much larger clone exists at a distance of one base, and base qualities are not known. The protocol used for the library was 5' RACE. Reads for this sample came from an Illumina HiSeq 2000. A universal primer binding site was introduced by template switching, and a unique molecular identifier was present in the final cDNA, enabling accurate counting of TCR cDNA molecules. Specific primers in the conserved constant-segment region were used to synthesize first-strand cDNA for the TCR alpha and beta chains. To control for contamination, every cDNA library carried two barcodes: a SMART-Mk sample barcode plus Illumina barcodes. Two successive PCR steps introduced TruSeq adapter sequences along with Illumina sample barcodes. Sequencing of the TCR alpha and beta cDNA libraries was done on the Illumina HiSeq platform using custom primers. In the source study's methods: MiGEC processed the raw reads to extract unique molecular identifiers, while MiXCR was used to determine the CDR3 positions. Recombination models were inferred per individual with the repgenHMM and IGoR tools using an EM algorithm. The analysis of shared clonotypes was done with the tcR package in R, with sharing normalized by the product of cloneset sizes. To study raw recombination without the effects of thymic and clonal selection, out-of-frame nonproductive sequences were analyzed. TCRdb reprocessing: public reads trimmed at Q25 with fastp, clones called with MiXCR, in-frame beta chains kept. Rows merge per CDR3 protein into single entries with the most common DNA and genes. The V and J calls and clone size are TCRdb's, not the authors'. A total of 450,000 or so distinct CDR3 sequences appear in this sample, approximately 14% of them only once. The ten largest account for about 0.52% of the sample.

The record originates from a study of identical twins (TCRdb year 2016). Regarding the research as a whole: To test whether fetal clonotypes persist, the study used deep sequencing on TCR alpha and beta repertoires from monozygotic twins, unrelated adults of various ages, and cord blood. To rule out contamination, the twin experiments were replicated at different times with different library preparation protocols. Results and caveats for the whole study, not just this receptor: In monozygotic twins, recombination models systematically underestimated out-of-frame TCR alpha sharing, but the models matched the sharing seen between unrelated individuals. Because the same donors could not be followed over many years, the conclusions relied on cross-sectional statistical analysis. The excess sharing between twins in beta out-of-frame sequences was weaker because fewer shared sequences reduced the signal-to-noise ratio. Compared with coincidental sharing between unrelated individuals, out-of-frame TCR alpha sequences shared between twins showed an excess of sequences with low generation probability. Fewer insertions were carried by abundant cord blood beta clonotypes; a weaker similar trend was observed in young adult naive repertoires, while no such trend was observed in memory repertoires. Zero-insertion analyses could be partly confounded by invariant T cells such as MAIT and iNKT, though diverse VJ usage argued against such confounding for most clonotypes.

Every donor was a healthy Caucasian. The twin cohort comprised three pairs of female monozygotic twins, all aged about 18 to 29 years. Positive isolation kits from Invitrogen were used to isolate the CD4+ and CD8+ T cell populations. Germline trimming: 8 bases from V, 2 bases from J; junction bases outside gene matches: 9. CDR1 MNHEY and CDR2 SVGEGT are derived from the germline V gene. Inclusive of the bounding cysteine and phenylalanine, the CDR3 is 15 residues long. Left in the record is the CDR3 DNA by itself, 45 bases read in frame from the first base. The same data also contributed to another study, on yellow fever vaccine responses in identical twins. That second publication adds: The T cell response to vaccination in identical twins was reported by the authors to appear partly convergent and partly personalized. The study precisely tracked vaccine-responding T cell clones in identical twins.

The sample was CD4+ T cells sorted from blood. The rearranged chain carries TRBV6-2 or TRBV6-3 and TRBJ2-3; the central 8 bases match TRBD1. The TCR was taken from a woman between 18 and 29 years old in good health. The DNA is as follows: TGTGCCAGCGGCGGACAGGGAACACCCACAGATACGCAGTATTTT. This is translated as CASGGQGTPTDTQYF.